These 6 T cell receptor beta chains came from one sample sequenced in a study of blood T cell repertoires in COVID-19. Sequencing was performed with immunoSEQ multiplex PCR; in TCRdb, only in-frame clones are kept and a portion is missing. The sample records 200,000 to 300,000 clones, about 80% being singletons. The material sequenced was peripheral blood. The receptors here all came from an elderly woman with acute or convalescent COVID-19.

The chain links TRBV28 to TRBJ2-1; D uncertain. Trimming left V 5 bases short and J 14 bases short, with 13 bases between. The V gene's germline CDR1 is MDHEN and CDR2 SYDVKM. The CDR3 runs to 11 residues. In nucleotides, the CDR3 is TGTGCCAGCAGTGTGAACCAGTTGGAGTTCTTC. This codes for CASSVNQLEFF.

The chain has TRBV4-1 and TRBJ1-1, with D possibly matching TRBD1 (5 bases). Germline CDR1 and CDR2: MGHRA and YSYEKL. The CDR3 spans 16 residues. V gave up 0 bases and J gave up 2 bases, with 13 bases separating them. CDR3 amino acids: CASSQDRTGGNTEAFF. CDR3 DNA sequence: TGCGCCAGCAGCCAAGATAGAACGGGGGGAAACACTGAAGCTTTCTTT.

This clone was recorded once. This sequence joins TRBV5-1 and TRBJ2-1, with 7 bases fitting TRBD1. Germline-derived CDR1 and CDR2 are SGHRS and YFSETQ. V was clipped by 4 bases and J by 3 bases; unmatched bases: 1. This CDR3 contains 13 residues. The chain's CDR3 is CASSGTDYNEQFF. The CDR3 nucleotides read TGCGCCAGCAGCGGGACAGACTACAATGAGCAGTTCTTC.

V gene TRBV4-3 combines with J gene TRBJ1-6, with no clear D. With 0 bases removed from V and 0 bases from J, the gap between germline ends came to 15 bases. Germline V lookup: CDR1 LGHNA, CDR2 YSLEER. The CDR3 has 19 amino acids. The CDR3 loop reads CASSQDFAPGSSYNSPLHF. CDR3 bases: TGCGCCAGCAGCCAAGATTTTGCCCCGGGGAGCTCCTATAATTCACCCCTCCACTTT.

This clone was found once. The gene calls are TRBV21-1 and TRBJ1-5. TRBV21-1 is noted as a pseudogene. The CDR3 totals 15 residues. CDR3 residues: CASSRGEPGNQPQHF. CDR3 DNA: TGTGCCAGCAGCAGAGGCGAGCCAGGCAATCAGCCCCAGCATTTT.

This clone has only one observation. This chain uses TRBV7-8 with TRBJ2-4; D remains ambiguous. Germline CDR1 reads SGHVS; CDR2 reads FQNEAQ. V lost 1 base, J lost 2 bases, and 6 bases lay in between. The CDR3 is made up of 14 amino acids. CDR3 sequence (DNA): TGTGCCAGCAGCTTAGATTTAACCAAAAACATTCAGTACTTC. Translating it yields CASSLDLTKNIQYF.